This T cell receptor beta chain came from a study of blood T cells in healthy people across ages (dated by TCRdb to 2015 to 2017). For the wider study: In model experiments, template switching captured roughly one uniquely barcoded TCR beta cDNA molecule for every two T cells. To avoid experimental bias, donors of different ages were randomly spread across the sequencing lanes. Using deep sequencing normalized with unique cDNA molecular identifiers, the study measured how TCR beta repertoire diversity changes with age. Four age groups were formed from the donors: young (average about 17 years), middle-aged (approximately 39), aged (over 55) and long-lived (about 75). Two additional independent replicas of 1 million unique cDNA reads from the same blood draw were analyzed for two donors (one aged 18 to 29 and one aged 80 or older).

The donors were some 36 Caucasian individuals from Russia, aged roughly 6 to 100 years, who were systemically healthy. Roughly 11 milliliters of peripheral blood were drawn from each donor into EDTA-treated Vacutainer tubes. Ficoll-Paque density-gradient centrifugation was used to isolate PBMCs, with at least 6 million obtained per sample. Trizol reagent was used to extract total RNA from the PBMCs, yielding at least 6 micrograms per sample. The percentages of naive CD45RAhigh/CD27high T cells were determined by flow cytometry on a PBMC aliquot from every donor. Spanning cysteine to phenylalanine, the CDR3 consists of 15 amino acids. Only CDR3 DNA is held: 45 bases, read in frame from base 1. Sequences DFQATT (CDR1) and SNEGSKA (CDR2) are obtained from the germline V gene (reference sequence). Trimming removed 5 bases from V and 0 bases from J, leaving 14 bases between the germline ends. General findings and caveats noted by the study authors: A strong correlation was found between observed TCR beta diversity and the percentage of naive T cells measured by flow cytometry. Because the CMV infection status of the donors was unknown, age-related changes in expanded clonotypes may potentially have been confounded. As age increased, observed TCR beta diversity per million T cells dropped in a roughly linear way, and a significant reduction was already evident by age around 41. Estimates of total diversity from one million sequenced T cells were regarded as lower bounds and underestimates. Compared with the aged group, the long-lived group had more naive CD4+ T cells, fewer expanded clones and increased TCR diversity, a pattern suggesting age selection. Because profiling used bulk unsorted PBMCs, naive and antigen-experienced compartments could not be compared conclusively.

Preparation of the library involved 5' RACE. Sequencing was performed on an Illumina HiSeq 2500. A second PCR of about 7 to 12 cycles was run with a J-beta primer mix and a sample-barcoded 5' primer. A unique molecular identifier was introduced onto each TCR beta cDNA molecule by a template-switch 5' adaptor carrying 12 random nucleotides. At least 3 million CDR3-containing paired-end reads were obtained from each sample. First-strand cDNA was synthesized from all RNA with the Mint cDNA synthesis kit, primed by a TRBC-specific oligonucleotide. Following uracil-DNA glycosylase treatment, a first 18-cycle PCR with universal primers M1SS and BC2_uni_R was performed on all cDNA. On the authors' methods: For normalization, 1 million high-quality reads, each with a distinct molecular identifier, were randomly selected from each sample. Reads with shared molecular identifiers were discarded instead of being binned into consensus sequences. CDR3 identification, clonotype clustering and error correction used MiTCR with a Q25 quality threshold and the strictest error-elimination algorithm. A nonparametric unseen species model with Euler transformation was used to estimate a lower bound on total TCR beta diversity. TCRdb reprocessed the public reads (quality trimming at Q25 with fastp, clone calling with MiXCR) and kept in-frame beta chains. Duplicate CDR3 protein sequences are folded into a single record with the most common DNA and genes. TCRdb assigned the V and J calls; the authors' analysis was not used. The sample table shows hundreds of thousands of distinct CDR3 sequences, and 52% are seen once. The ten largest clones take up about 13% of the sample.

In regard to this clonotype: What antigen it recognizes has not been identified. There are no base qualities to consult, and no much larger clone falls within one base.

The sample comprised blood. The origin of this receptor is a woman older than 75 in good health. The rearrangement joined TRBV20-1 to TRBJ2-4, with no reliable assignment of the D segment. The CDR3 here reads CSAAFGPIAKNIQYF. The DNA reads TGCAGTGCTGCGTTTGGACCGATAGCCAAAAACATTCAGTACTTC.